This TCR beta chain was obtained from a study of T cell repertoires in cytomegalovirus infection. Study-level information: In public TCR beta signatures, there were indications of both CMV infection and matching HLA type.

Study-wide findings and caveats: Across the ex vivo response, the dominant clonotypes were HLA-C-restricted CMV-specific TCR beta clonotypes.

One entry per CDR3 protein results from TCRdb running MiXCR on the reads. The repertoire holds a few hundred thousand distinct CDR3 sequences, with about 33% as singletons. This clonotype occurred many times. Its matching antigen is unknown. Germline V lookup: CDR1 SGHTA, CDR2 FQGNSA. The CDR3 runs 12 residues. Trimming took 3 bases from V and 6 from J, leaving 9 bases between them. The input for sequencing was cultured PBMCs, taken from culture after CMV antigen stimulation. The receptor's source is a human donor in good health (CMV status not recorded). Some clones in this sample may be carry-over from other donors' samples. The rearrangement joins TRBV7-2 to TRBJ2-7; D is undetermined. CDR3 nucleotide sequence: TGTGCCAGCAGCTTTGGGCTCGGCGAGCAGTACGTC. Translating it yields CASSFGLGEQYV.